Given below is one T cell receptor beta chain in context. The antigen remains undetermined. The sample belongs to a study of blood T cells in healthy people across ages. Study observations and caveats: TCR beta diversity tracked closely with naive T cell percentage.

Through a sample-barcoded 5' primer and a J-beta primer mix, a second PCR was run for roughly 6 to 11 cycles. Each CDR3 protein gets one entry after TCRdb re-called the 5' RACE reads with MiXCR. The profile shows 1.4 million or so distinct CDR3 sequences, 35% to 45% of them singletons. The CDR3 has 13 amino acids. V shed 2 bases and J shed 9 bases, with 11 bases lying between them. The V gene's germline CDR1 is MNHEY and CDR2 SVGAGI. The specimen sequenced was blood. The clonotype originates from a woman younger than 35 in good health. The gene calls are TRBV6-5 and TRBJ1-5; D perhaps matches TRBD1 (5 bases). CDR3 loop: CASSYQGNVPQHF. Written as DNA, the CDR3 is TGTGCCAGCAGTTACCAGGGTAACGTGCCCCAGCATTTT.